The clone carrying this T cell receptor beta chain was recorded only once. Its antigen is unidentified. The donor cohort consisted entirely of Caucasian adults residing in Nashville, Tennessee. The source of the sample is a study of shared clonotypes between healthy human individuals. Notes on the study in general: The study's rarefaction showed incomplete sorted-subset sequencing despite large depth.

The CDR3 is 16 amino acids. In germline, CDR1 is MDHEN, CDR2 SYDVKM. V shed 4 bases and J shed 0 bases, with 10 bases lying between them. Generated by immunoSEQ multiplex PCR, the TCRdb table keeps only in-frame clones and is missing some. The top ten hold about 0.13% of the sample, which has approximately 2.5 million clones, roughly nine tenths seen once. The sequenced sample consisted of naive CD4+ T cells sorted from blood. Stated subset: CD45RA+ positively selected. The chain uses TRBV28 and TRBJ1-6; D is ambiguous. The sequence came from a young man in good health. The CDR3 loop is CASSSAVSSYNSPLHF. The CDR3 DNA reads TGTGCCAGCAGTTCGGCGGTGAGCTCCTATAATTCACCCCTCCACTTT.